This T cell receptor (beta chain) came from a study of blood T cell repertoires in COVID-19. The V end lost 4 bases, the J end lost 7 bases, and 15 bases lay between the germline ends. Germline CDR1 is SGHRS and CDR2 is YFSETQ. The CDR3 sequence is 14 residues long. This clone was seen a few times. The authors' processing: Reference gene primer amplification yielded estimated nucleated cell counts. This table comes from immunoSEQ multiplex PCR, and its TCRdb copy is limited to in-frame clones, with some not included. Clone size and V and J calls were adopted from that table, with D and trimming inferred from the DNA. The data contain under 300,000 clones, about nine tenths of them seen just once; the ten biggest clones take up about 1.7%.

The TCR comes from a woman aged 40 to 50 who had recovered from COVID-19. The V gene is TRBV5-1, the J gene TRBJ1-3; D might be TRBD1 (5 bases). Specimen: PBMCs or T cells enriched from blood (not recorded which). The CDR3 DNA reads as TGCGCCAGCAGCCCCTCCCGGGGGGAGAACACCATATATTTT. It specifies CASSPSRGENTIYF.